A selection of T cell receptor beta chains follows, all from one sample in a study of blood T cell repertoires in COVID-19. Assay: immunoSEQ multiplex PCR; the TCRdb copy retains only in-frame clones and omits some. This table holds roughly 92,000 clones, around 87% found once. The sequencing input was peripheral blood. These receptors were taken from a human donor with acute or convalescent COVID-19. The donor label of this sample is uncertain. Each CDR3 is given with its conserved first and last residue. Each record gives: CDR3 DNA, CDR3 protein, V gene, J gene, clone size, D gene. D genes are given only for firm matches. Expanded clones get a size class; other rows say once, few or many, or leave the size out.

DNA: TGTGCCACCAGTGATTACAGTAACCGTTACACAGATACGCAGTATTTT
CDR3: CATSDYSNRYTDTQYF
V: TRBV24-1
J: TRBJ2-3
size: .
D: .

DNA: TGTGCCAGCAAAAGACAGGGGACGCAGTATTTT
CDR3: CASKRQGTQYF
V: TRBV2
J: TRBJ2-3
size: .
D: TRBD1

DNA: TGTGCCAGCAGCGGTTCCGTTAAAAATGAAAAACTGTTTTTT
CDR3: CASSGSVKNEKLFF
V: TRBV9
J: TRBJ1-4
size: few
D: .

DNA: TGTGCCAGCAGTTTGGAGGGACAGGGGTACAATGAGCAGTTCTTC
CDR3: CASSLEGQGYNEQFF
V: TRBV6-5
J: TRBJ2-1
size: .
D: TRBD1

DNA: TGTGCCAGCAGCTTAGCGCGGGTTGGCTCCTACAATGAGCAGTTCTTC
CDR3: CASSLARVGSYNEQFF
V: TRBV11-1
J: TRBJ2-1
size: .
D: .

DNA: TGCGCCAGCAGCCGCGGGGACGAAAGCACCTATAATTCACCCCTCCACTTT
CDR3: CASSRGDESTYNSPLHF
V: TRBV5-1
J: TRBJ1-6
size: .
D: .

DNA: TGCGCCAGCAGCTTGGGGGGCATGTCGACAACTAATGAAAAACTGTTTTTT
CDR3: CASSLGGMSTTNEKLFF
V: TRBV5-1
J: TRBJ1-4
size: .
D: .

DNA: TGTGCCAGTAGTATTTCCGGGACAGGTCTTGGAAACACCATATATTTT
CDR3: CASSISGTGLGNTIYF
V: TRBV19
J: TRBJ1-3
size: .
D: TRBD1

DNA: TGTGCCAGCAGCCCGACAGGGGGTGGCAATCAGCCCCAGCATTTT
CDR3: CASSPTGGGNQPQHF
V: TRBV7-9
J: TRBJ1-5
size: .
D: TRBD1

DNA: TGTGCCAGCAGTTTCCAGACAGGGGGCACAGATACGCAGTATTTT
CDR3: CASSFQTGGTDTQYF
V: TRBV27
J: TRBJ2-3
size: .
D: TRBD1

DNA: TGTGCCAGCAGCTTAGGGCCTGGCAATTCACCCCTCCACTTT
CDR3: CASSLGPGNSPLHF
V: TRBV7-2
J: TRBJ1-6
size: .
D: .

DNA: TGTGCCAGCAGCTTGACGGGACTTGTGTACCAAGAGACCCAGTACTTC
CDR3: CASSLTGLVYQETQYF
V: TRBV7-6
J: TRBJ2-5
size: .
D: .

DNA: TGTGCCAGCAGCTTAGCTGGACAGGGCTTCACTGAAGCTTTCTTT
CDR3: CASSLAGQGFTEAFF
V: TRBV7-6
J: TRBJ1-1
size: once
D: TRBD1

DNA: TGTGCCAGCAGTTCTGACTCCGGCCGGTCACCCCTCCACTTT
CDR3: CASSSDSGRSPLHF
V: TRBV28
J: TRBJ1-6
size: few
D: .

DNA: TGTGCCAGCAGCGGGACAGGATATTCACCCCTCCACTTT
CDR3: CASSGTGYSPLHF
V: TRBV6-5
J: TRBJ1-6
size: .
D: TRBD1

DNA: TGTGCCACCAAAGACAGGATGAACACCGGGGAGCTGTTTTTT
CDR3: CATKDRMNTGELFF
V: TRBV24-1
J: TRBJ2-2
size: once
D: .

DNA: TGTGCCAGCAGCGGGCTAGGGGGTAGCACAGATACGCAGTATTTT
CDR3: CASSGLGGSTDTQYF
V: TRBV9
J: TRBJ2-3
size: few
D: .

DNA: TGCGCCAGCAGCCTACAGACAGGGGGCGCGTCCGGCTACACCTTC
CDR3: CASSLQTGGASGYTF
V: TRBV5-1
J: TRBJ1-2
size: .
D: TRBD1

DNA: TGTGCCAGCTTGGGCTGGGAAAAACTGTTTTTT
CDR3: CASLGWEKLFF
V: TRBV28
J: TRBJ1-4
size: .
D: .

DNA: TGTGCCAGCAGTACGACCGGGACAGGACTTGAAAAACTGTTTTTT
CDR3: CASSTTGTGLEKLFF
V: TRBV6-5
J: TRBJ1-4
size: .
D: TRBD1

DNA: TGTGCCAGCAGCCAAGATTTGGGCAGGGGCACGGGGGGCTACACCTTC
CDR3: CASSQDLGRGTGGYTF
V: TRBV3-1/TRBV3-2
J: TRBJ1-2
size: once
D: .

DNA: TGCGCCAGCAGCTCCTTTGGCGCCGGGGGTAATGAAAAACTGTTTTTT
CDR3: CASSSFGAGGNEKLFF
V: TRBV5-1
J: TRBJ1-4
size: .
D: .

DNA: TGTGCCAGCACCAAACAGGGGGGCACTAATCAGCAGTACTTC
CDR3: CASTKQGGTNQQYF
V: TRBV5-4
J: TRBJ2-7
size: .
D: TRBD1

DNA: TGTGCCAGCAGCCAAGAAGGGTCAGGGGGTGGCTACACCTTC
CDR3: CASSQEGSGGGYTF
V: TRBV3-1/TRBV3-2
J: TRBJ1-2
size: .
D: TRBD1

DNA: TGTGCCACCAGTGACTCTGGACTAGTTTTCAATGAGCAGTTCTTC
CDR3: CATSDSGLVFNEQFF
V: TRBV24-1
J: TRBJ2-1
size: .
D: TRBD2

DNA: TGTGCCAGCAGCTTAGGGGGGCTGCCCGGTGGGAGAGGCTACACCTTC
CDR3: CASSLGGLPGGRGYTF
V: TRBV7-2
J: TRBJ1-2
size: .
D: .

DNA: TGTGCCAGCAGTTACTTCGCGGAAAGGGGTGAAGCTTTCTTT
CDR3: CASSYFAERGEAFF
V: TRBV6-5
J: TRBJ1-1
size: .
D: .

DNA: TGTGCCAGCAGGGTGCTCGGCGGTTCCAATGAGCAGTTCTTC
CDR3: CASRVLGGSNEQFF
V: TRBV11-3
J: TRBJ2-1
size: .
D: .

DNA: TGCGCCAGCAGTCGTACGGGGGGGCTATCCAATGAGCAGTTCTTC
CDR3: CASSRTGGLSNEQFF
V: TRBV4-1
J: TRBJ2-1
size: few
D: TRBD2

DNA: TGCAGTGCTACGGAGATTTATACGCAGTATTTT
CDR3: CSATEIYTQYF
V: TRBV20-1
J: TRBJ2-3
size: few
D: .

DNA: TGTGCCACCAGCAGAGACAACAGGGATAATTCACCCCTCCACTTT
CDR3: CATSRDNRDNSPLHF
V: TRBV15
J: TRBJ1-6
size: .
D: .

DNA: TGCGCCAGCAGCCAGACAGGGTCTAATTCACCCCTCCACTTT
CDR3: CASSQTGSNSPLHF
V: TRBV4-3
J: TRBJ1-6
size: .
D: TRBD1

DNA: TGCGCCAGCAGCTTGGGGGGAGGAAATCAGCCCCAGCATTTT
CDR3: CASSLGGGNQPQHF
V: TRBV5-1
J: TRBJ1-5
size: .
D: .

DNA: TGTGCCAGCAGCCTCCAGGAGGGGACCCATTCACCCCTCCACTTT
CDR3: CASSLQEGTHSPLHF
V: TRBV3-1/TRBV3-2
J: TRBJ1-6
size: .
D: .

DNA: TGTGCCAGCAGTTTAGGGACAGGGTACAATCAGCCCCAGCATTTT
CDR3: CASSLGTGYNQPQHF
V: TRBV28
J: TRBJ1-5
size: .
D: TRBD1

DNA: TGTGCCAGTAGTATTGATAGGGGCTATGGCTACACCTTC
CDR3: CASSIDRGYGYTF
V: TRBV19
J: TRBJ1-2
size: few
D: .

DNA: TGCGCCAGCAGCGGGGGAAACAGGGGGCAAACAGATACGCAGTATTTT
CDR3: CASSGGNRGQTDTQYF
V: TRBV5-1
J: TRBJ2-3
size: .
D: TRBD1

DNA: TGTGCCAGCAGTCTAGGGACAGACAATGAGCAGTTCTTC
CDR3: CASSLGTDNEQFF
V: TRBV7-3
J: TRBJ2-1
size: .
D: TRBD1

DNA: TGTGCCAGCAGCTTAGTAGCGGGCGAAGGGTACGAGCAGTACTTC
CDR3: CASSLVAGEGYEQYF
V: TRBV11-2
J: TRBJ2-7
size: .
D: TRBD2

DNA: TGTGCCAGCGAGGGACAGACCACTGAAGCTTTCTTT
CDR3: CASEGQTTEAFF
V: TRBV6-5
J: TRBJ1-1
size: .
D: TRBD1

DNA: TGTGCCAGCAGTTACCAGGGACAAATTTTAGAGAGCTACACCTTC
CDR3: CASSYQGQILESYTF
V: TRBV6-5
J: TRBJ1-2
size: .
D: .

DNA: TGTGCCAGCAGTGGTTCCCAACCCGGGGATACGCAGTATTTT
CDR3: CASSGSQPGDTQYF
V: TRBV2
J: TRBJ2-3
size: .
D: .

DNA: TGTGCCAGCAGCTTTCGGACAGGGGGCAGAGCAGATACGCAGTATTTT
CDR3: CASSFRTGGRADTQYF
V: TRBV11-2
J: TRBJ2-3
size: .
D: TRBD1

DNA: TGTGCCTGGAGTGTACAGGGGCCCCACTACGAGCAGTACTTC
CDR3: CAWSVQGPHYEQYF
V: TRBV30
J: TRBJ2-7
size: .
D: TRBD1

DNA: TGTGCCAGTAGGTTTGGGGCAGTGAACACTGAAGCTTTCTTT
CDR3: CASRFGAVNTEAFF
V: TRBV19
J: TRBJ1-1
size: .
D: .

DNA: TGTGCCAGCAGCTGGGGGGGAGGTCAGCCCCAGCATTTT
CDR3: CASSWGGGQPQHF
V: TRBV7-2
J: TRBJ1-5
size: few
D: .

DNA: TGCAGCGTTGTCCGCGGGGGGACAGGGAAGGAAAAACTGTTTTTT
CDR3: CSVVRGGTGKEKLFF
V: TRBV29-1
J: TRBJ1-4
size: .
D: TRBD1

DNA: TGTGCCAGCAGCCAAGGACTGCGGGGCCCTAGCACAGATACGCAGTATTTT
CDR3: CASSQGLRGPSTDTQYF
V: TRBV3-1/TRBV3-2
J: TRBJ2-3
size: .
D: .

DNA: TGTGCCAGCTCGCCGGGACTAGCGGGGACCTACACAGATACGCAGTATTTT
CDR3: CASSPGLAGTYTDTQYF
V: TRBV11-3
J: TRBJ2-3
size: once
D: TRBD2

DNA: TGTGCCAGCAGTGAAGAGGGGGGGCAGAAAGATACGCAGTATTTT
CDR3: CASSEEGGQKDTQYF
V: TRBV6-1
J: TRBJ2-3
size: .
D: .

DNA: TGTGCCAGCAGCCGGGTATACACTAGCGGGGGAGGCACAGATACGCAGTATTTT
CDR3: CASSRVYTSGGGTDTQYF
V: TRBV7-9
J: TRBJ2-3
size: once
D: TRBD2